The T cell receptor beta chain under discussion was sequenced for a study of OX40 agonist ivuxolimab in advanced cancers. Study-wide context: While on treatment, patients had intravenous ivuxolimab at 0.01 to 10 mg/kg every 2 weeks. Each dose-escalation patient presented with hepatocellular carcinoma, melanoma, renal cell or head and neck cancer.

Germline CDR1 MNHNY, CDR2 SVGAGI (reference sequence). V was pared by 6 bases and J by 0 bases, with 0 bases of the junction left unmatched. The CDR3 runs 13 residues. The study, taken as a whole, reports: Low normalized clonal expansion also occurred in some nonresponding patients. The expanded peripheral T cells' antigen specificity was not determined.

Worth noting for this clone: The antigen is unknown.

Produced via immunoSEQ multiplex PCR; TCRdb's table is partial and in-frame only. In the table there are 75,000 to 100,000 clones, more than 80% of which are singletons. The TCR originated in an adult with an advanced solid tumor such as melanoma, head and neck, liver or kidney cancer. The chain combines TRBV6-6 with TRBJ1-1, with 8 bases fitting TRBD1. This sample comprised CD4+ or CD8+ T cells sorted from blood, obtained in a trial of the OX40 agonist ivuxolimab. The CDR3 bases are TGTGCCAGCAGGGACAGGGTGAACACTGAAGCTTTCTTT. Residues: CASRDRVNTEAFF.